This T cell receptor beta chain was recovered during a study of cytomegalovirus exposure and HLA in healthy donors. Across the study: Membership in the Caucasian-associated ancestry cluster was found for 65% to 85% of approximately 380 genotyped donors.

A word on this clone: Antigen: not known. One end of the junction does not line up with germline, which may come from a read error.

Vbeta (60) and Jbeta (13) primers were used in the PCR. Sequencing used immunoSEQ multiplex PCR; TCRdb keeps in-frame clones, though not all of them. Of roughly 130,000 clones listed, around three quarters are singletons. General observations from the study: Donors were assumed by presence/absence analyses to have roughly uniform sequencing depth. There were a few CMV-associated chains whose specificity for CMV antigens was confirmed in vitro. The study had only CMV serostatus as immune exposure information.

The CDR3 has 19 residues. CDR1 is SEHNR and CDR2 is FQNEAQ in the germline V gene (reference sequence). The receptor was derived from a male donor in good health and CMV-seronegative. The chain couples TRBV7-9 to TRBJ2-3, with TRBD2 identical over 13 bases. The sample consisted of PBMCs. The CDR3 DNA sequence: TGTTCCAGCAGCTTAAAAGGGACTAGCGGGGACGGTAACACAGATACGCAGTATTTT. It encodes CSSSLKGTSGDGNTDTQYF.